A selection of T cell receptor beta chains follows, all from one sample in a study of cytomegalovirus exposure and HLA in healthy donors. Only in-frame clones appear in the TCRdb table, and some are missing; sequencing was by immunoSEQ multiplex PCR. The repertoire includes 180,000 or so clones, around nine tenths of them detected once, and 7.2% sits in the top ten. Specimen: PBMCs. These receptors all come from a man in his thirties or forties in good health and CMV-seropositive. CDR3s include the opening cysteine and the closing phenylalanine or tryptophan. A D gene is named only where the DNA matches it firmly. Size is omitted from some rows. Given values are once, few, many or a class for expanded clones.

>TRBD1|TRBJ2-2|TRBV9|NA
TGTGCCAGCAGCGATCCCGGACAGGGAGGGAACACCGGGGAGCTGTTTTTT
CASSDPGQGGNTGELFF
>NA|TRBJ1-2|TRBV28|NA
TGTGCCAGCAGTTTACCCTCGACAGCCAATTATGGCTACACCTTC
CASSLPSTANYGYTF
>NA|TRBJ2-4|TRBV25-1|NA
TGTGCCAGCAGGGGAAGCGAAAACATTCAGTACTTC
CASRGSENIQYF
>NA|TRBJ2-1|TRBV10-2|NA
TGCGCCACCCTGAAGGCAGACAATGAGCAGTTCTTC
CATLKADNEQFF
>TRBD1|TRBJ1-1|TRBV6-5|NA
TGTGCCAGCGGACAGGGCCGGACCAACACTGAAGCTTTCTTT
CASGQGRTNTEAFF
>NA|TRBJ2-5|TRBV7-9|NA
TGTGCCAGCAGCCCTGTCAGCGAAGGTCAGACCCAGTACTTC
CASSPVSEGQTQYF
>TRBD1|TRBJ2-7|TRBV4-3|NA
TGCGCCAGCAGCCAAGCAACAGGGGGCTTTCGGGACGAGCAGTACTTC
CASSQATGGFRDEQYF
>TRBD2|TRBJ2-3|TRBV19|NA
TGTGCCAGTAGTATAACTAGCGGGCGCGGGGGACCTAGCACAGATACGCAGTATTTT
CASSITSGRGGPSTDTQYF
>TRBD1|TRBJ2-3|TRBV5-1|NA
TGCGCCAGCAGCTCGCGTCCCGGGACAGGGTTTGAAGATACGCAGTATTTT
CASSSRPGTGFEDTQYF
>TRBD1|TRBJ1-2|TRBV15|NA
TGTGCCACCGGACAATTGACAGGGGCTGGCTACACCTTC
CATGQLTGAGYTF
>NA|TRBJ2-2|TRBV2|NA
TGTGCCAGCACCCCTATGTGGGGCGAGAACACCGGGGAGCTGTTTTTT
CASTPMWGENTGELFF
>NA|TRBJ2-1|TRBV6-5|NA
TGTGCCAGCAGTTACGAGGGGGGAGGTTACAATGAGCAGTTCTTC
CASSYEGGGYNEQFF
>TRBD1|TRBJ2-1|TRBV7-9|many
TGTGCCAGCAGCACCAGGGGGAGCTCCTACAATGAGCAGTTCTTC
CASSTRGSSYNEQFF
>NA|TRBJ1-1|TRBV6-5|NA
TGTGCCGCCCGACAGGCTCTCTTGATTTTT
CAARQALLIF
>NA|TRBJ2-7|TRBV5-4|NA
TGTGCCAGCAGCTTGGTCGGGGGCTCTGGGGAGCAGTACTTC
CASSLVGGSGEQYF
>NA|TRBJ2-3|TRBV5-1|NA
TGCGCCAGCAGCTTGGAGACCACAGATACGCAGTATTTT
CASSLETTDTQYF
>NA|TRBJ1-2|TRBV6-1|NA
TGTGCCAGCAGTGAATCCTTGCCCAGGGGAGACTATGGCTACACCTTC
CASSESLPRGDYGYTF
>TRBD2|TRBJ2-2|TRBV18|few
TGTGCCAGCTCACCAGGGACTATGGAGCTGTTTTTT
CASSPGTMELFF